Listed below are T cell receptor beta chains from one sample, sequenced in a study of blood T cell repertoires in COVID-19. Clones were read by immunoSEQ multiplex PCR, and TCRdb kept only the in-frame ones, dropping some. The sample comprises approximately 270,000 clones, approximately 86% of which are singletons, and 1.3% to 1.5% rests with the top ten. Input material: peripheral blood. The receptor set was obtained from an older man with acute or convalescent COVID-19. Both conserved end residues are part of each CDR3. The D gene is left open where the match is weak. Clone size, where shown, is once, few, many, or a class for clones that have expanded.

clone_size	cdr3_length	v_call	d_call	j_call	cdr3_aa	cdr3_nt
NA	15	TRBV9	NA	TRBJ1-4	CASSSSGSREEKLFF	TGTGCCAGCAGCTCCTCAGGGTCGAGAGAGGAAAAACTGTTTTTT
once	15	TRBV9	TRBD2	TRBJ2-3	CASSPRTSGTDTQYF	TGTGCCAGCAGCCCCCGGACTAGCGGCACAGATACGCAGTATTTT
NA	12	TRBV7-2	NA	TRBJ2-5	CASSLLLETQYF	TGTGCCAGCAGCTTACTTTTGGAGACCCAGTACTTC
NA	18	TRBV7-2	TRBD1	TRBJ1-6	CASSSRGFGQGPPGALHF	TGTGCCAGCAGCTCCAGGGGTTTTGGACAGGGACCCCCTGGGGCCCTCCACTTT
NA	14	TRBV10-3	NA	TRBJ1-1	CAIRPTDLNTEAFF	TGTGCCATCAGACCGACAGACTTGAACACTGAAGCTTTCTTT
NA	15	TRBV7-2	NA	TRBJ2-1	CASSPRQNSYNEQFF	TGTGCCAGCAGCCCCCGACAGAACTCCTACAATGAGCAGTTCTTC
NA	14	TRBV9	NA	TRBJ2-5	CASSVAPRGETQYF	TGTGCCAGCAGCGTAGCGCCCAGGGGAGAGACCCAGTACTTC
NA	14	TRBV2	TRBD1	TRBJ1-1	CATGSSLLNTEAFF	TGTGCGACAGGGTCTTCTCTTCTGAACACTGAAGCTTTCTTT
NA	18	TRBV29-1	NA	TRBJ1-2	CSVDRDFLRKGENYGYTF	TGCAGCGTTGACCGGGACTTTCTCAGAAAAGGGGAAAACTATGGCTACACCTTC
NA	14	TRBV9	NA	TRBJ2-3	CASSVTGSTDTQYF	TGTGCCAGCAGCGTAACAGGGAGCACAGATACGCAGTATTTT
NA	13	TRBV9	NA	TRBJ2-5	CASSEGLAETQYF	TGTGCCAGCAGCGAGGGGTTAGCCGAGACCCAGTACTTC
NA	13	TRBV19	NA	TRBJ1-2	CASSLLRQEGYTF	TGTGCCAGTAGTTTGCTTCGACAGGAAGGCTACACCTTC
NA	15	TRBV20-1	NA	TRBJ1-3	CSASAIAYSGNTIYF	TGCAGTGCTAGTGCCATAGCTTACTCTGGAAACACCATATATTTT
NA	19	TRBV19	TRBD2	TRBJ2-4	CASRERGTSGTGAKNIQYF	TGTGCCAGTAGGGAAAGGGGGACTAGCGGGACAGGGGCCAAAAACATTCAGTACTTC
NA	16	TRBV4-3	NA	TRBJ1-3	CASSPNLRREGNTIYF	TGCGCCAGCAGCCCAAACCTAAGGAGGGAAGGAAACACCATATATTTT
NA	13	TRBV7-8	NA	TRBJ1-1	CASRPGGNTEAFF	TGTGCCAGCAGACCAGGAGGGAACACTGAAGCTTTCTTT
NA	14	TRBV14	TRBD2	TRBJ2-7	CASSQLRAGGEQYF	TGTGCCAGCAGCCAACTAAGAGCGGGGGGCGAGCAGTACTTC
NA	14	TRBV7-8	NA	TRBJ1-5	CASSNRDSNQPQHF	TGTGCCAGCAGTAACAGGGATAGCAATCAGCCCCAGCATTTT
NA	11	TRBV7-8	NA	TRBJ1-2	CASSSVYGYTF	TGTGCCAGCAGCTCAGTCTATGGCTACACCTTC
NA	15	TRBV5-1	NA	TRBJ1-2	CASSLGGKANYGYTF	TGCGCCAGCAGCTTGGGGGGCAAGGCTAACTATGGCTACACCTTC
few	13	TRBV18	NA	TRBJ2-1	CASSLELGAEQFF	TGTGCCAGCTCTCTCGAGTTAGGGGCTGAGCAGTTCTTC
NA	14	TRBV28	NA	TRBJ2-7	CASSLGNPSTKQYF	TGTGCCAGCAGTTTAGGAAATCCTAGTACCAAGCAGTACTTC
NA	14	TRBV7-9	NA	TRBJ2-7	CASSLGQVAGEQYF	TGTGCCAGCAGCTTAGGACAGGTCGCAGGCGAGCAGTACTTC
NA	14	TRBV27	TRBD1	TRBJ2-7	CASSYTGDTYEQYF	TGTGCCAGCAGTTATACAGGGGATACCTACGAGCAGTACTTC
NA	19	TRBV18	TRBD2	TRBJ2-4	CASSPLGLAGGPAKNIQYF	TGTGCCAGCTCACCACTGGGACTAGCGGGAGGGCCTGCCAAAAACATTCAGTACTTC
NA	15	TRBV7-2	TRBD2	TRBJ2-1	CASSLEAGVLNEQFF	TGTGCCAGCAGCTTGGAAGCGGGAGTATTGAATGAGCAGTTCTTC
NA	14	TRBV29-1	TRBD1	TRBJ2-1	CSVSDRGRYNEQFF	TGCAGCGTTTCGGACAGGGGGCGATACAATGAGCAGTTCTTC
NA	15	TRBV28	TRBD1	TRBJ1-5	CASSLGGTGNQPQHF	TGTGCCAGCAGTTTAGGGGGGACAGGGAATCAGCCCCAGCATTTT
once	15	TRBV19	TRBD2	TRBJ2-3	CASSKIGGVTDTQYF	TGTGCCAGTAGTAAGATTGGGGGGGTCACAGATACGCAGTATTTT
NA	13	TRBV10-3	NA	TRBJ1-6	CAISDGEGSPLHF	TGTGCCATCAGTGACGGGGAAGGTTCACCCCTCCACTTT
NA	15	TRBV7-9	TRBD1	TRBJ1-4	CASSPQGATNEKLFF	TGTGCCAGCAGCCCGCAGGGGGCAACTAATGAAAAACTGTTTTTT
NA	15	TRBV5-1	TRBD2	TRBJ2-2	CASSLDAGGTGELFF	TGCGCCAGCAGCTTGGACGCGGGAGGAACCGGGGAGCTGTTTTTT
once	16	TRBV10-2	NA	TRBJ1-6	CASSAQQSSYNSPLHF	TGCGCCAGCAGTGCCCAACAGAGCTCCTATAATTCACCCCTCCACTTT
NA	16	TRBV9	NA	TRBJ1-2	CASSVAAGGANYGYTF	TGTGCCAGCAGCGTAGCGGCCGGAGGGGCTAACTATGGCTACACCTTC
NA	15	TRBV10-3	TRBD2	TRBJ2-7	CAIRGTSGSAYEQYF	TGTGCCATCAGAGGGACTAGCGGATCGGCCTACGAGCAGTACTTC
NA	14	TRBV7-8	NA	TRBJ1-3	CASSHGGVADRLLF	TGTGCCAGCAGCCACGGGGGGGTGGCCGACAGGCTACTTTTT
NA	15	TRBV18	NA	TRBJ1-5	CASSPQGQRDQPQHF	TGTGCCAGCTCACCACAAGGACAGAGAGATCAGCCCCAGCATTTT
NA	16	TRBV7-3	TRBD2	TRBJ2-1	CASRSGLAGTINEQFF	TGTGCCAGCAGATCGGGACTAGCGGGCACGATTAATGAGCAGTTCTTC
once	13	TRBV29-1	NA	TRBJ2-1	CSVSSILFNEQFF	TGCAGCGTTTCGTCTATACTGTTCAATGAGCAGTTCTTC
few	15	TRBV3-1/TRBV3-2	TRBD2	TRBJ2-1	CASSSSGRNYNEQFF	TGTGCCAGCAGCTCTAGCGGGAGGAATTACAATGAGCAGTTCTTC
NA	13	TRBV18	TRBD1	TRBJ2-7	CASSGDRQYEQYF	TGTGCCAGCTCGGGGGACAGACAATACGAGCAGTACTTC
NA	16	TRBV10-3	TRBD2	TRBJ2-7	CAISESTSGSFGEQYF	TGTGCCATCAGTGAGTCGACTAGCGGGAGTTTTGGCGAGCAGTACTTC
few	14	TRBV27	NA	TRBJ1-6	CASSLWAGSSPLHF	TGTGCCAGCAGTTTATGGGCAGGGTCTTCACCCCTCCACTTT
NA	18	TRBV7-3	TRBD1	TRBJ1-3	CASSLKDRGPRSGNTIYF	TGTGCCAGCAGCTTAAAGGACAGGGGACCGCGCTCTGGAAACACCATATATTTT
few	16	TRBV27	TRBD2	TRBJ2-2	CASSLGLAANTGELFF	TGTGCCAGCAGTTTAGGGCTAGCGGCGAACACCGGGGAGCTGTTTTTT
NA	13	TRBV5-1	TRBD1	TRBJ1-1	CASSLDRGTEAFF	TGCGCCAGCAGCTTGGACAGGGGCACTGAAGCTTTCTTT
NA	14	TRBV18	NA	TRBJ1-4	CASSRTGLGEKLFF	TGTGCCAGCTCACGGACGGGATTGGGTGAAAAACTGTTTTTT
NA	13	TRBV7-2	NA	TRBJ2-3	CASSSQPDATQYF	TGTGCCAGCAGCTCACAGCCCGACGCTACGCAGTATTTT
NA	13	TRBV7-2	NA	TRBJ2-7	CASSSPGSYEQYF	TGTGCCAGCAGCTCCCCAGGATCCTACGAGCAGTACTTC
NA	15	TRBV19	NA	TRBJ1-2	CASHPLAQGNYGYTF	TGTGCCAGCCACCCCCTGGCGCAGGGTAACTATGGCTACACCTTC
NA	13	TRBV28	NA	TRBJ1-2	CASGGSGNYGYTF	TGTGCCAGCGGCGGGTCAGGCAACTATGGCTACACCTTC
once	19	TRBV6-2/TRBV6-3	TRBD2	TRBJ2-1	CASSYSASGSLYSVDEQFF	TGTGCCAGCAGTTACTCGGCTAGCGGGAGTTTGTATAGTGTGGATGAGCAGTTCTTC